This T cell receptor (beta chain) is drawn from a study of T-cell memory formation after mild COVID-19. Findings and caveats of the study: Mainly in CM and EM were contracting CD4+ clones; CD8+ were in EMRA. Clones that shrank (day 15 to 85) were balanced CD4/CD8, whereas later expanders leaned CD4+.

TCRdb redid the calling of the 5' RACE reads with MiXCR, one entry per CDR3 protein. The sample lists 300,000 to 350,000 distinct CDR3 sequences, approximately 19% seen once, with roughly 20% in the top ten. CDR3 length equals 19 residues. J gave up 4 bases and V 3 bases, and 12 bases lay outside the gene matches. CDR1 KGHDR and CDR2 SFDVKD come from the germline V gene. A word on this clonotype: Its antigen is not identified.

Material for sequencing was PBMCs or a T cell subset sorted from them (not recorded which). The receptor's source is a man aged 18-30 years who had mild COVID-19 (a few samples of this study predate the infection). Cell type and time point are not known. The chain is built from TRBV24-1 and TRBJ1-6, with 9 bases aligning to TRBD1. The CDR3 nucleotides are TGTGCCACCAGTGATCCCCGGGACAGGGTAGGGGGTTATAATTCACCCCTCCACTTT. Translated: CATSDPRDRVGGYNSPLHF.